The source of this T cell receptor beta chain is a study of radiation and T cells in renal cell carcinoma. Indicated time point: blood 4 weeks post-SBRT, at nephrectomy. Sample treatment: 15 Gy SBRT to primary tumor, nephrectomy 4 weeks later. Nephrectomy followed 15 Gy stereotactic body radiation by 4 weeks. Data came from immunoSEQ multiplex PCR; TCRdb stores just in-frame clones and leaves some out. The profile shows about 90,000 clones, around 84% of them singletons. The J segment lost 7 bases and the V segment lost 3 bases, leaving 6 bases of the junction unmatched. This CDR3 comprises 15 residues. Germline lookup yields CDR1 SGHTA and CDR2 FQGNSA.

The J gene is TRBJ1-3, the V gene TRBV7-2, with TRBD1 identical over 10 bases. The sequence was obtained from a man aged 60-69 years with renal cell carcinoma. The specimen was blood, collected from a patient whose treatment included radiotherapy and nephrectomy. The DNA of the CDR3 is TGTGCCAGCAGCTTGACAGGGGGCGTGCGGAACACCATATATTTT. Translated: CASSLTGGVRNTIYF.